This T cell receptor beta chain was identified during a study of blood T cell repertoires in COVID-19. The CDR3 has 19 amino acids. Germline V gene lookup returns CDR1 LNHDA and CDR2 SQIVND (reference sequence). The trim removed 5 bases at V and 2 bases at J, leaving 15 bases unmatched. Repertoires were generated with immunoSEQ multiplex PCR, while TCRdb's copy carries only in-frame clones and drops some. In the table there are about 120,000 clones, about nine tenths of which are singletons. This receptor was obtained from a man between 65 and 85 years old who had recovered from COVID-19. This chain uses TRBV19 with TRBJ1-5, with 10 positions matching TRBD1. Material: peripheral blood. The CDR3 DNA sequence: TGTGCCAGTAGTCTCTCACCGGGACAGGGGTTGGGGGGCAATCAGCCCCAGCATTTT. Protein: CASSLSPGQGLGGNQPQHF.